The clone carrying this T cell receptor (beta chain) was seen a handful of times. Its specificity is unknown. The sample originates from a study of response to subunit inactivated influenza vaccine. Study outcomes and limitations: Researchers suggested that each seasonal influenza vaccination recruits few new T cells.

Germline CDR1 LGHNA, CDR2 YNFKEQ. Trimming left V 4 bases short and J 5 bases short, with 11 bases between. CDR3 length equals 13 residues. TCRdb reprocessed the RT-PCR reads with MiXCR, giving one entry per CDR3 protein. The sample lists some 480,000 distinct CDR3 sequences, 11% occurring once. The material was PBMCs from blood, obtained 45 days after vaccination. The chain couples TRBV4-2 to TRBJ2-5, with D unclear. This TCR was sampled from a man aged 50 to 60 who received an inactivated influenza vaccine. The CDR3 nucleotides read TGTGCCAGCAGCCGGAACGCCGGCGAGACCCAGTACTTC. This codes for CASSRNAGETQYF.